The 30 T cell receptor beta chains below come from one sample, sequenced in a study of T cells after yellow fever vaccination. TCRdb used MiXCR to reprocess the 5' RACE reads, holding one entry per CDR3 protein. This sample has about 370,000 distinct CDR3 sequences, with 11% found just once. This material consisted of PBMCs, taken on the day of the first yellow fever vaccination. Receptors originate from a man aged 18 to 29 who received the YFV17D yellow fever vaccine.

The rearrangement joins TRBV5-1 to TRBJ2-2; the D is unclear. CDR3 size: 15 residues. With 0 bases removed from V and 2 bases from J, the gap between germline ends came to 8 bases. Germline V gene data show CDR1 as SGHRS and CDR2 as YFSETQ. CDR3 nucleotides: TGCGCCAGCAGCTTGGACGGCTCCAACACCGGGGAGCTGTTTTTT. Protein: CASSLDGSNTGELFF.

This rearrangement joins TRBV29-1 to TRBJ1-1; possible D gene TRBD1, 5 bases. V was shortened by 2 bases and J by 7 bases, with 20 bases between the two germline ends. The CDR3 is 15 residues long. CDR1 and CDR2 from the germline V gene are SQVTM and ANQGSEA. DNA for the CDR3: TGCAGCGTTGAAACACCCCTTCAGGGCGCCAGTGAAGCTTTCTTT. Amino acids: CSVETPLQGASEAFF. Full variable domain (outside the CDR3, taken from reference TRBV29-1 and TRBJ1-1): SAVISQKPSRDICQRGTSLTIQCQVDSQVTMMFWYRQQPGQSLTLIATANQGSEATYESGFVIDKFPISRPNLTFSTLTVSNMSPEDSSIYLCSVETPLQGASEAFFGQGTRLTVV.

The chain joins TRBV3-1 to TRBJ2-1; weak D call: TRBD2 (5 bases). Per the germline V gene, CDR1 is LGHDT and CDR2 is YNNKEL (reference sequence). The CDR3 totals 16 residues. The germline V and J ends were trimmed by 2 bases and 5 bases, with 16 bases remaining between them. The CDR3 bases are TGTGCCAGCAGCCAACCGATGCGGACTGCCGACAATGAGCAGTTCTTC. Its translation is CASSQPMRTADNEQFF.

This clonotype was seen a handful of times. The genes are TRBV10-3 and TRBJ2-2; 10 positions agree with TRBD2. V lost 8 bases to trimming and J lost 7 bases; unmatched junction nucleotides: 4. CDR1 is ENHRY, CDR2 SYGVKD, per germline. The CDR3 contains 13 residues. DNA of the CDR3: TGTGCCATCGGACTAGCGGCCGGCGGGGAGCTGTTTTTT. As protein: CAIGLAAGGELFF.

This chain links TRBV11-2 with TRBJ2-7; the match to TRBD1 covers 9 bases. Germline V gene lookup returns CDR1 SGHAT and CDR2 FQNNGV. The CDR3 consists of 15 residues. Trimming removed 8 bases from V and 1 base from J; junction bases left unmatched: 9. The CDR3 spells CASCRTGENSYEQYF. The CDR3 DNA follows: TGTGCCAGCTGCCGGACAGGGGAGAATTCCTACGAGCAGTACTTC. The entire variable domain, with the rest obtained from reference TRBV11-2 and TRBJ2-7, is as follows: EAGVAQSPRYKIIEKRQSVAFWCNPISGHATLYWYQQILGQGPKLLIQFQNNGVVDDSQLPKDRFSAERLKGVDSTLKIQPAKLEDSAVYLCASCRTGENSYEQYFGPGTRLTVT.

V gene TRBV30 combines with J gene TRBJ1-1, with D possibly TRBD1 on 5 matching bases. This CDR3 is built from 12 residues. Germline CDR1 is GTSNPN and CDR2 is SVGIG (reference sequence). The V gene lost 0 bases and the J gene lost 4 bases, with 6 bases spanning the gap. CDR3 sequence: CAWSVRGTEAFF. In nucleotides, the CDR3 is TGTGCCTGGAGTGTAAGGGGCACTGAAGCTTTCTTT.

The CDR3 region is CASSISTGPNEKLFF. CDR3 nucleotides: TGTGCCAGTAGTATTTCGACAGGACCTAATGAAAAACTGTTTTTT. The rearrangement uses TRBV19 and TRBJ1-4; TRBD1 is a possible D gene (6 bases). The CDR3 consists of 15 residues. Trimming pared 3 bases from V and 3 bases from J, leaving 11 bases between. Looked up from germline, CDR1 is LNHDA and CDR2 is SQIVND (reference sequence). The whole variable domain, filled in from reference TRBV19 and TRBJ1-4, reads DGGITQSPKYLFRKEGQNVTLSCEQNLNHDAMYWYRQDPGQGLRLIYYSQIVNDFQKGDIAEGYSVSREKKESFPLTVTSAQKNPTAFYLCASSISTGPNEKLFFGSGTQLSVL.

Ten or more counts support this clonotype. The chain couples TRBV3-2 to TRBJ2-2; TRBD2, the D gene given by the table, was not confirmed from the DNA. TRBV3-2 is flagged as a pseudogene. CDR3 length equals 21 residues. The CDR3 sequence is CASSPTPGTTRRSTNTGELFF. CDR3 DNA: TGTGCCAGCAGCCCTACCCCGGGCACCACCAGGAGAAGTACAAACACCGGGGAGCTGTTTTTT.

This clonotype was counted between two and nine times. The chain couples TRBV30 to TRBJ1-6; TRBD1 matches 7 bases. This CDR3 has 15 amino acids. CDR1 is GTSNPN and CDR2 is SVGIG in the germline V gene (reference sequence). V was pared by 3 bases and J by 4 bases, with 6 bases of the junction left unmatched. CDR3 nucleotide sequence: TGTGCCTGGAGGGTCAACAGGGGTTATAATTCACCCCTCCACTTT. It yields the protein CAWRVNRGYNSPLHF.

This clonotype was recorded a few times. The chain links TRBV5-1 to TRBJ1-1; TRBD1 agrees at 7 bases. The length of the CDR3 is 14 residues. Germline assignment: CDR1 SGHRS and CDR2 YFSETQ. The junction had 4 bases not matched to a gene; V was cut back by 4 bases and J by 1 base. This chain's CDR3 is CASSARTGNTEAFF. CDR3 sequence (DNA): TGCGCCAGCAGCGCAAGGACAGGGAACACTGAAGCTTTCTTT.

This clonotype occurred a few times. The CDR3 coding sequence is TGCGCCAGCAGCACCGGGGATCTGGGGGGAAACACCATATATTTT. Its protein is CASSTGDLGGNTIYF. V gene TRBV5-1 combines with J gene TRBJ1-3; unclear D gene. Germline CDR1 and CDR2: SGHRS and YFSETQ. Trimming left V 4 bases short and J 4 bases short, with 15 bases between. The CDR3 consists of 15 residues.

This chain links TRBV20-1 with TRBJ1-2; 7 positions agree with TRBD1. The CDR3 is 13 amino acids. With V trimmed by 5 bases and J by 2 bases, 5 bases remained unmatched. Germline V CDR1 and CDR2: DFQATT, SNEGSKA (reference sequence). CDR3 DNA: TGCAGTGCTCCCCCCAGGGGGAACTATGGCTACACCTTC. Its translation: CSAPPRGNYGYTF.

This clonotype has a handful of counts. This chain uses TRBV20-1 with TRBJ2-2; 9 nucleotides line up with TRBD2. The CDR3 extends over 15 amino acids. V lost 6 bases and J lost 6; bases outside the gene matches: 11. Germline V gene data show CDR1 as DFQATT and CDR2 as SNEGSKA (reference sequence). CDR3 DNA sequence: TGCAGTGCAAGAAACGCGGGGGGGCCCTCCGGGGAGCTGTTTTTT. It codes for CSARNAGGPSGELFF.

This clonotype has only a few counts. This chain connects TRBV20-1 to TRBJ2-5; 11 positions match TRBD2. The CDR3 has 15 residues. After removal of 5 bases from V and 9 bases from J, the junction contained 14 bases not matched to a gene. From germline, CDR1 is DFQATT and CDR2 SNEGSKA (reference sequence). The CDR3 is CSAGPRTSGSYPQYF. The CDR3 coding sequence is TGCAGTGCTGGTCCCCGGACTAGCGGGTCCTACCCCCAGTACTTC.

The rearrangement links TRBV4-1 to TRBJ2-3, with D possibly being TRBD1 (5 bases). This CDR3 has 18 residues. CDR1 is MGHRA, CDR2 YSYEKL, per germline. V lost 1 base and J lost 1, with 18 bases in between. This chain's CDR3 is CASSQVNTPGRRTDTQYF. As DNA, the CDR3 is TGCGCCAGCAGCCAAGTCAACACCCCAGGGCGCCGCACAGATACGCAGTATTTT.

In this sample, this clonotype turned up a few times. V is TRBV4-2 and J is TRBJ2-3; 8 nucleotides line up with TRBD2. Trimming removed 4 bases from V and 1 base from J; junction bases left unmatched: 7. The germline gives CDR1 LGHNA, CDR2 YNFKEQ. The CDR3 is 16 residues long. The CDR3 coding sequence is TGTGCCAGCAGCCTCCCGGTTAGCGGGGGCACAGATACGCAGTATTTT. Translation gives CASSLPVSGGTDTQYF.

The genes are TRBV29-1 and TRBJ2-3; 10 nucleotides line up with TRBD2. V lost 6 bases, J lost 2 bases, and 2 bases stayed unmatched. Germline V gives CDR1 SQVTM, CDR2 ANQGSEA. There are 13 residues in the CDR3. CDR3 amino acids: CSVAGGSTDTQYF. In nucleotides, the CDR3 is TGCAGCGTAGCGGGGGGGTCCACAGATACGCAGTATTTT.

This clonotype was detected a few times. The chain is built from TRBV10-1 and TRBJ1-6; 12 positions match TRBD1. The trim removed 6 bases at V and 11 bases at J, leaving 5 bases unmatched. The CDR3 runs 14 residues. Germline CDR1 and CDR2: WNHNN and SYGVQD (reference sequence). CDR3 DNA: TGCGCCAGCAGCCGGGACAGGGGGCTTGCACCCCTCCACTTT. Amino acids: CASSRDRGLAPLHF.

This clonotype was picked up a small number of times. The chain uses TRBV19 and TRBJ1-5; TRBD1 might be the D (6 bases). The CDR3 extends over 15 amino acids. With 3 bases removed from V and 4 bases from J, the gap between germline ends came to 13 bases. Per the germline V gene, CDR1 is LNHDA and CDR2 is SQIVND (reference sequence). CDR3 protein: CASSISGQGNQPQHF. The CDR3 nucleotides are TGTGCCAGTAGTATTTCGGGACAAGGAAATCAGCCCCAGCATTTT.

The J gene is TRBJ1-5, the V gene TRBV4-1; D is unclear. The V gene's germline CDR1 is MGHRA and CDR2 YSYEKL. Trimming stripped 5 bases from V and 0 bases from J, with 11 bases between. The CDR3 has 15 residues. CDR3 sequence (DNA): TGCGCCAGCAGCGAGCGACACGTTAGCAATCAGCCCCAGCATTTT. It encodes CASSERHVSNQPQHF.

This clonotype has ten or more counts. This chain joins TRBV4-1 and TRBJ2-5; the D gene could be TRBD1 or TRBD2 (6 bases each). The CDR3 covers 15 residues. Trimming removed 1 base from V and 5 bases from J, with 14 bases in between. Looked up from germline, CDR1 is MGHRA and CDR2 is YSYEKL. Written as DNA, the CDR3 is TGCGCCAGCAGCCAAGGCACGGGGGCCCGGGAGACCCAGTACTTC. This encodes CASSQGTGARETQYF.

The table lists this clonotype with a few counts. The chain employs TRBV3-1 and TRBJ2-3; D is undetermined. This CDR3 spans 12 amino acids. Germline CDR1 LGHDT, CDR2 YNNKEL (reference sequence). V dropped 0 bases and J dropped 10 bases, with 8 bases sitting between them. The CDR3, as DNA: TGTGCCAGCAGCCAAGAGGGTAGTCCGCAGTATTTT. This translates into CASSQEGSPQYF.

The CDR3 sequence is CASSQEPGRGYEQFF. DNA for the CDR3: TGCGCCAGCAGCCAAGAACCGGGAAGAGGCTATGAGCAGTTCTTC. This sequence joins TRBV4-1 and TRBJ2-1, with D possibly TRBD2 on 5 matching bases. Germline V gives CDR1 MGHRA, CDR2 YSYEKL. This CDR3 spans 15 amino acids. Trimming removed 0 bases at V and 8 bases at J, with 14 bases between.

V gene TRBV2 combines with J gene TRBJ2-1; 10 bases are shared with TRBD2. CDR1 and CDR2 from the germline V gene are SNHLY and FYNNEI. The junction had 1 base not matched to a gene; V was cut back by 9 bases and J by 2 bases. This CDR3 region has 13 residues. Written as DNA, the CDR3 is TGTGCCAGTAGCGGGGGGACCTACAATGAGCAGTTCTTC. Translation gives CASSGGTYNEQFF.

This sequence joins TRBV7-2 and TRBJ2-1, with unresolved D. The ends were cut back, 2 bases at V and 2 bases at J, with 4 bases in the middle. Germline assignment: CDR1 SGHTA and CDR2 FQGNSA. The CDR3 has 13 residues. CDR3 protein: CASSLNTYNEQFF. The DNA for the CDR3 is TGTGCCAGCAGCTTAAACACCTACAATGAGCAGTTCTTC. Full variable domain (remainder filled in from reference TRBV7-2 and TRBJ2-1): GAGVSQSPSNKVTEKGKDVELRCDPISGHTALYWYRQSLGQGLEFLIYFQGNSAPDKSGLPSDRFSAERTGGSVSTLTIQRTQQEDSAVYLCASSLNTYNEQFFGPGTRLTVL.

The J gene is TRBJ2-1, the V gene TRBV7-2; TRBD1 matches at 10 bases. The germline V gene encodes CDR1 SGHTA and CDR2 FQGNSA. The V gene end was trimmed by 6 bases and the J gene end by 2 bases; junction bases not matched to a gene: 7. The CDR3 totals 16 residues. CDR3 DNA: TGTGCCAGCAGGATCTCCGGGACAGGGGCCTACAATGAGCAGTTCTTC. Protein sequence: CASRISGTGAYNEQFF. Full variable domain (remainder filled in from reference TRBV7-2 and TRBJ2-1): GAGVSQSPSNKVTEKGKDVELRCDPISGHTALYWYRQSLGQGLEFLIYFQGNSAPDKSGLPSDRFSAERTGGSVSTLTIQRTQQEDSAVYLCASRISGTGAYNEQFFGPGTRLTVL.

The DNA for the CDR3 is TGTGCCAGCAGCCCTCGGGACAGGGGATTAGCTTTCTTT. Protein product: CASSPRDRGLAFF. The chain employs TRBV7-9 and TRBJ1-1; 10 bases are shared with TRBD1. V was pared by 5 bases and J by 10 bases, with 7 bases of the junction left unmatched. This CDR3 region has 13 residues. Germline loops: CDR1 SEHNR, CDR2 FQNEAQ (reference sequence).

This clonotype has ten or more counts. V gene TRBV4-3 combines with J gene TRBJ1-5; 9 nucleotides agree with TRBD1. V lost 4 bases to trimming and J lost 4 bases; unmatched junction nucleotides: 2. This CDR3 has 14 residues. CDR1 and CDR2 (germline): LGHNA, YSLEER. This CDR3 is CASSRGQGNQPQHF. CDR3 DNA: TGCGCCAGCAGCCGAGGACAGGGGAATCAGCCCCAGCATTTT.

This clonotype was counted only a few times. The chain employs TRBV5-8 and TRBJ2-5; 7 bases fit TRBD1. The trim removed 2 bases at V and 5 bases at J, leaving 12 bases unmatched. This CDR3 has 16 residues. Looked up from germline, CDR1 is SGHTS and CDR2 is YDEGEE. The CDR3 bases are TGTGCCAGCAGCTTAGGGCTCCAGGGGGAGCTCGAGACCCAGTACTTC. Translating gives CASSLGLQGELETQYF.

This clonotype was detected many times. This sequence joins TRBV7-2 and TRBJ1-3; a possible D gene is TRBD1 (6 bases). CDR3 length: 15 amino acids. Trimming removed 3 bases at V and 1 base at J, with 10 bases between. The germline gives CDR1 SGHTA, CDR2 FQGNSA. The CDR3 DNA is TGTGCCAGCAGCTTCCAGGGGACATCTGGAAACACCATATATTTT. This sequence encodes CASSFQGTSGNTIYF.